The T cell receptor (beta chain) under discussion was sequenced for a study of early T cells in non-severe SARS-CoV-2 infection. In the study overall: Sequenced material consisted of bulk RNA (from unsorted whole blood), and chains were unpaired. Study-wide findings and caveats: Matching against VDJdb likely underestimated virus-specific expansions, favoring anti-spike CD8.

This clonotype was seen at least ten times. Its antigen is currently unknown. Attached unique molecular identifiers marked individual cDNA molecules. TCRdb re-derived calls from the 5' RACE reads in MiXCR, one entry per CDR3 protein. The sample records more than 45,000 distinct CDR3 sequences, around 6% being singletons. CDR3 length: 14 amino acids. Trimming shortened V by 4 bases and J by 6 bases, and 18 bases separated the two germline ends. Germline V lookup: CDR1 DFQATT, CDR2 SNEGSKA (reference sequence). The TCR originated in an adult who was a healthcare worker with PCR-confirmed SARS-CoV-2 infection or an uninfected control (not recorded which). The chain links TRBV20-1 to TRBJ1-1; a weak D match, TRBD1 (6 bases). Source material: whole blood. This CDR3 reads CSATQGQLRAEAFF. As DNA, the CDR3 is TGCAGTGCTACCCAAGGACAGTTAAGGGCTGAAGCTTTCTTT.